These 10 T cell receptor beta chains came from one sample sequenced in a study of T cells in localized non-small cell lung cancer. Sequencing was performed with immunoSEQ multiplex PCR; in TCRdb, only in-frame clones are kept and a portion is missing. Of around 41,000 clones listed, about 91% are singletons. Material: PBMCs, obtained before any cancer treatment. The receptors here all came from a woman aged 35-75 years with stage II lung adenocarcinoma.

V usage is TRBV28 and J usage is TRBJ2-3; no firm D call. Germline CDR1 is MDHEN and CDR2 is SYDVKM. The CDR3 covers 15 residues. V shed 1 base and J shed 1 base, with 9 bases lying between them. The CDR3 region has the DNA TGTGCCAGCAGTTTATCATACTTCGGCACAGATACGCAGTATTTT. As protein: CASSLSYFGTDTQYF.

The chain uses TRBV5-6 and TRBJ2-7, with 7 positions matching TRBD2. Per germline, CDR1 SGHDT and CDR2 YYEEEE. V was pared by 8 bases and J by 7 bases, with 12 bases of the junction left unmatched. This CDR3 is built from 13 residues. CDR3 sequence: CASAGSFGGEQYF. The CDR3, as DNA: TGTGCCAGTGCAGGGAGCTTCGGGGGGGAGCAGTACTTC.

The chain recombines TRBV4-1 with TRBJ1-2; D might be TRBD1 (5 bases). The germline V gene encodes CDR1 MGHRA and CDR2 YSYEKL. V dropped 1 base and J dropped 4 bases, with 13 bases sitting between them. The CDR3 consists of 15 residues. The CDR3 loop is CASSQAAGQGYGYTF. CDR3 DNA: TGCGCCAGCAGCCAAGCAGCCGGCCAGGGCTATGGCTACACCTTC.

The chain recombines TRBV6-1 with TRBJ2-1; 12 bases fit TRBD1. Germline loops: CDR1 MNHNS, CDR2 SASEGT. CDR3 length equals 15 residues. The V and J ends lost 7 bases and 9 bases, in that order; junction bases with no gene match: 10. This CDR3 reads CASTSRDRGLTEQFF. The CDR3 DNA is TGTGCCAGCACCTCTAGGGACAGGGGGCTCACTGAGCAGTTCTTC.

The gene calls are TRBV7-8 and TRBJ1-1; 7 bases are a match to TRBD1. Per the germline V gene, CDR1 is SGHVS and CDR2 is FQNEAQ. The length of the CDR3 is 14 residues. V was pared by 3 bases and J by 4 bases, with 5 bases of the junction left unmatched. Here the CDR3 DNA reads TGTGCCAGCAGCTTTTCAGGGGGTGGCACTGAAGCTTTCTTT. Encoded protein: CASSFSGGGTEAFF.

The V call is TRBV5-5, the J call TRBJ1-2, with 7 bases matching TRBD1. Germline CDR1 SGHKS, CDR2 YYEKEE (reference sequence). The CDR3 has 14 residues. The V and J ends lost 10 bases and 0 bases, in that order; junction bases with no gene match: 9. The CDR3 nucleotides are TGTGCCTCAAAAGGGGGCAGTACTAACTATGGCTACACCTTC. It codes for CASKGGSTNYGYTF.

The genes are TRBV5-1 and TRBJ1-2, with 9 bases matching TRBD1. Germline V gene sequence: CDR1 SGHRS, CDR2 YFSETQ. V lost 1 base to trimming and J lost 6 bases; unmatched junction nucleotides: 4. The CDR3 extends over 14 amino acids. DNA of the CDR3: TGCGCCAGCAGCTTGATGGACAGGGGAGATGGCTACACCTTC. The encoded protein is CASSLMDRGDGYTF.

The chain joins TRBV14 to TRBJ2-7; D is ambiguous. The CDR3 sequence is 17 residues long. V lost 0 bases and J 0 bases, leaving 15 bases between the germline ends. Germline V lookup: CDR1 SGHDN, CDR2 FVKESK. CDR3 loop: CASSQDRRRLDSYEQYF. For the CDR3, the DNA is TGTGCCAGCAGCCAAGATCGGCGGAGATTGGACTCCTACGAGCAGTACTTC. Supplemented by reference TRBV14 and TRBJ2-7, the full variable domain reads EAGVTQFPSHSVIEKGQTVTLRCDPISGHDNLYWYRRVMGKEIKFLLHFVKESKQDESGMPNNRFLAERTGGTYSTLKVQPAELEDSGVYFCASSQDRRRLDSYEQYFGPGTRLTVT.

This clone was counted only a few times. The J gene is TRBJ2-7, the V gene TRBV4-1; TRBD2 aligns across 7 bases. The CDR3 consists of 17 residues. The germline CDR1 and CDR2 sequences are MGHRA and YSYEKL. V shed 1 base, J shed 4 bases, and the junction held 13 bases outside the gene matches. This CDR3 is CASSQAPNTAGNYEQYF. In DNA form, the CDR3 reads TGCGCCAGCAGCCAAGCCCCAAATACAGCGGGGAATTACGAGCAGTACTTC.

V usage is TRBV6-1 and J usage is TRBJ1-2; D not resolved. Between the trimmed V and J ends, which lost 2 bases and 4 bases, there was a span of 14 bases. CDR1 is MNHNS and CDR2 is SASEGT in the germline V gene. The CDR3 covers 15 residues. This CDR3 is CASSEMRSSFYGYTF. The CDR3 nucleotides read TGTGCCAGCAGTGAAATGCGGTCTAGTTTCTATGGCTACACCTTC.